Below are 3 T cell receptor beta chains sequenced from a single sample in a study of regulatory T cells in long-lasting Graves disease. Noted time point: persistent/refractory GD, antithyroid drugs over 5 years with positive TRAb. The TCR library was made from RNA extracted from PBMCs. Building the TCR beta libraries relied on iRepertoire HTBI primers, and CDR3 regions underwent Arm-PCR. Via MiXCR, TCRdb re-called the multiplex PCR reads, giving one row per CDR3 protein. This table holds about 470,000 distinct CDR3 sequences, less than 25% found once. The source was peripheral blood mononuclear cells (PBMCs), collected when the disease was refractory, from a patient treated with antithyroid drugs. The source of these receptors is a female donor with Graves disease.

This clonotype occurred many times. This chain connects TRBV11-2 to TRBJ2-3; 9 bases line up with TRBD2. Germline CDR1 reads SGHAT; CDR2 reads FQNNGV. This CDR3 has 15 amino acids. V trimming: 5 bases; J trimming: 3 bases; junction bases outside the gene matches: 6. For the CDR3, the DNA is TGTGCCAGCAGCCTGACCACTAGCGGGACAGATACGCAGTATTTT. Encoded protein: CASSLTTSGTDTQYF.

This chain joins TRBV6-2 or TRBV6-3 and TRBJ2-3; no reliable D call. CDR1 and CDR2 from the germline V gene are MNHEY and SVGEGT. Trimming shortened V by 6 bases and J by 5 bases, and 9 bases separated the two germline ends. This CDR3 has 12 residues. The CDR3 sequence is CASSNFQDTQYF. CDR3 in DNA: TGTGCCAGCAGCAATTTTCAAGATACGCAGTATTTT.

This clonotype was counted ten times or more. The chain joins TRBV27 to TRBJ1-1; no clear D gene. CDR3 length: 13 amino acids. V gave up 1 base and J gave up 7 bases, with 10 bases separating them. CDR1 MNHEY and CDR2 SMNVEV come from the germline V gene (reference sequence). CDR3 DNA sequence: TGTGCCAGCAGTTTATTTTCGTCGAGTGAAGCTTTCTTT. This encodes CASSLFSSSEAFF.